These 25 T cell receptor beta chains were all obtained from the same sample, sequenced in a study of control samples from healthy donors and cancer patients. Repertoires were generated with immunoSEQ multiplex PCR, while TCRdb's copy carries only in-frame clones and drops some. Among 130,000 to 150,000 clones listed, around 90% were seen once. Source material: blood. These receptors originate from a man under 40 in good health.

To note about this clone: This same CDR3 is encoded by further DNA sequences in the sample. The gene calls are TRBV10-2 and TRBJ1-1; possible D gene TRBD1, 6 bases. Trimming removed 6 bases from V and 3 bases from J, with 11 bases in between. CDR1 and CDR2 (germline): WSHSY, SAAADI. CDR3 size: 13 residues. For the CDR3, the DNA is TGCGCCAGCAGCGTGGACAGAGACACTGAAGCTTTCTTT. Its translation: CASSVDRDTEAFF.

The rearrangement links TRBV5-4 to TRBJ2-7, with TRBD2 identical over 11 bases. V dropped 4 bases and J dropped 2; count of bases not matched to a gene: 2. Germline assignment: CDR1 SGHNT and CDR2 YYREEE (reference sequence). This CDR3 contains 14 residues. CDR3 nucleotides: TGTGCCAGCAGCCCGGGACTAGCGGCCTACGAGCAGTACTTC. It codes for CASSPGLAAYEQYF.

V gene TRBV19 combines with J gene TRBJ2-7, with D possibly TRBD1 on 6 matching bases. The ends were cut back, 8 bases at V and 6 bases at J, with 14 bases in the middle. This CDR3 is built from 12 residues. The germline V gene has CDR1 LNHDA and CDR2 SQIVND (reference sequence). CDR3 sequence reads: CASGTTKGEQYF. CDR3 DNA: TGTGCCAGTGGGACAACCAAGGGCGAGCAGTACTTC.

This chain links TRBV6-5 with TRBJ2-1; TRBD1 is a possible D gene (5 bases). V was trimmed by 10 bases and J by 8 bases, leaving 12 bases between them. The V gene's germline CDR1 is MNHEY and CDR2 SVGAGI. The CDR3 contains 11 residues. CDR3 sequence (DNA): TGTGCCATCTTCAGGGTCTATGAGCAGTTCTTC. Translated: CAIFRVYEQFF.

The chain links TRBV2 to TRBJ1-2, with D uncertain. This CDR3 contains 14 residues. Trimming took off 4 bases at V and 4 bases at J, with 13 bases between the two ends. Per the germline V gene, CDR1 is SNHLY and CDR2 is FYNNEI. This chain's CDR3 is CASSGSGEGYGYTF. CDR3 nucleotide sequence: TGTGCCAGCAGTGGTTCCGGGGAAGGCTATGGCTACACCTTC.

The rearrangement uses TRBV27 and TRBJ1-4; 8 bases match TRBD1. CDR3 size: 14 residues. Germline V gene sequence: CDR1 MNHEY, CDR2 SMNVEV (reference sequence). Trimming at V came to 6 bases and at J to 7 bases, leaving 7 bases not matched to a gene. The CDR3 spells CASRIQGATEKLFF. CDR3 DNA: TGTGCCAGCAGGATTCAGGGGGCGACTGAAAAACTGTTTTTT.

The V gene is TRBV19, the J gene TRBJ2-7; 10 bases align to TRBD2. Germline loops: CDR1 LNHDA, CDR2 SQIVND (reference sequence). Unmatched junction bases numbered 4, after V lost 1 base and J lost 4 bases. This CDR3 has 15 residues. DNA of the CDR3: TGTGCCAGTAGTATAGTAGGGACTAGCGCTTACGAGCAGTACTTC. Translation: CASSIVGTSAYEQYF. Drawing the rest from reference TRBV19 and TRBJ2-7, the complete variable domain is DGGITQSPKYLFRKEGQNVTLSCEQNLNHDAMYWYRQDPGQGLRLIYYSQIVNDFQKGDIAEGYSVSREKKESFPLTVTSAQKNPTAFYLCASSIVGTSAYEQYFGPGTRLTVT.

The chain recombines TRBV7-9 with TRBJ1-2; TRBD1 matches 10 bases. The CDR3 runs 15 residues. From germline, CDR1 is SEHNR and CDR2 FQNEAQ (reference sequence). J gave up 4 bases and V 3 bases, and 5 bases lay outside the gene matches. CDR3 residues: CASSLPGQGSYGYTF. The DNA for the CDR3 is TGTGCCAGCAGCTTGCCGGGACAGGGGTCCTATGGCTACACCTTC.

The J gene is TRBJ1-4, the V gene TRBV18; 7 positions match TRBD1. The V and J ends lost 6 bases and 8 bases, in that order; junction bases with no gene match: 3. CDR3 length: 12 amino acids. From germline, CDR1 is KGHSH and CDR2 LQKENI. The CDR3 nucleotides read TGTGCCAGCTCGTCGGACAGGGAAAAACTGTTTTTT. It yields the protein CASSSDREKLFF.

The chain uses TRBV5-6 and TRBJ2-1; 8 nucleotides align to TRBD1. CDR1 and CDR2 (germline): SGHDT, YYEEEE. Trimming cost V 1 base and J 0 bases; bases outside gene matches: 9. The length of the CDR3 is 18 residues. The CDR3 bases are TGTGCCAGCAGCTTGAGGTGGGACAGGCAAAGCTCCTACAATGAGCAGTTCTTC. Its protein is CASSLRWDRQSSYNEQFF. Combining the CDR3 with reference TRBV5-6 and TRBJ2-1 gives the whole variable domain DAGVTQSPTHLIKTRGQQVTLRCSPKSGHDTVSWYQQALGQGPQFIFQYYEEEERQRGNFPDRFSGHQFPNYSSELNVNALLLGDSALYLCASSLRWDRQSSYNEQFFGPGTRLTVL.

The chain has TRBV7-6 and TRBJ2-3; 7 nucleotides agree with TRBD2. The trim removed 4 bases at V and 1 base at J, leaving 11 bases unmatched. Germline V lookup: CDR1 SGHVS, CDR2 FNYEAQ. The CDR3 is 17 amino acids. The CDR3 bases are TGTGCCAGCAGCTCGGCTTTGGTTGGGGGGGGCACAGATACGCAGTATTTT. It codes for CASSSALVGGGTDTQYF. Complete variable domain (other parts from reference TRBV7-6 and TRBJ2-3): GAGVSQSPRYKVTKRGQDVALRCDPISGHVSLYWYRQALGQGPEFLTYFNYEAQQDKSGLPNDRFSAERPEGSISTLTIQRTEQRDSAMYRCASSSALVGGGTDTQYFGPGTRLTVL.

The chain recombines TRBV5-1 with TRBJ1-4; a weak D match, TRBD1 (5 bases). Germline-derived CDR1 and CDR2 are SGHRS and YFSETQ. The V end lost 3 bases, the J end lost 7 bases, and 13 bases lay between the germline ends. The CDR3 is made up of 14 amino acids. Here the CDR3 DNA reads TGCGCCAGCAGCTCCGGGAGGGGAAGTGAAAAACTGTTTTTT. Protein: CASSSGRGSEKLFF.

This clone was detected once. V usage is TRBV6-2 or TRBV6-3 and J usage is TRBJ1-1; unclear D gene. The CDR3 extends over 14 amino acids. V was cut by 0 bases and J by 5 bases, with 10 bases left in between. Germline V CDR1 and CDR2: MNHEY, SVGEGT. The CDR3 loop reads CASSYSRGRTEAFF. In nucleotides, the CDR3 is TGTGCCAGCAGTTACTCGCGAGGGAGGACTGAAGCTTTCTTT.

The chain recombines TRBV18 with TRBJ1-2; possible D gene TRBD1, 6 bases. The germline gives CDR1 KGHSH, CDR2 LQKENI. Trimming pared 0 bases from V and 6 bases from J, leaving 11 bases between. The CDR3 extends over 14 amino acids. As DNA, the CDR3 is TGTGCCAGCTCACCACCGGGCAGGGGAGATGGCTACACCTTC. Translation: CASSPPGRGDGYTF.

In this sample, this clone is medium-sized (0.01 to 0.1%). The chain uses TRBV13 and TRBJ2-7, with D perhaps matching TRBD2 (6 bases). Germline V gene lookup returns CDR1 PRHDT and CDR2 FYEKMQ (reference sequence). V lost 1 base to trimming and J lost 3 bases, with 10 bases between them. The CDR3 extends over 14 amino acids. In nucleotides, the CDR3 is TGTGCCAGCAGCTTAGCGGGGGTAAGCTACGAGCAGTACTTC. Its protein product is CASSLAGVSYEQYF.

The V and J genes are TRBV30 and TRBJ1-1; the match to TRBD1 covers 7 bases. The CDR3 has 14 residues. The germline V gene has CDR1 GTSNPN and CDR2 SVGIG (reference sequence). The J segment lost 4 bases and the V segment lost 2 bases, leaving 7 bases of the junction unmatched. CDR3 amino acids: CAWSPGGDGTEAFF. In DNA form, the CDR3 reads TGTGCCTGGAGTCCAGGGGGTGATGGCACTGAAGCTTTCTTT.

CDR3 sequence reads: CASTLSWGLNSPLHF. CDR3 DNA: TGTGCCAGCACCCTCAGTTGGGGGCTTAATTCACCCCTCCACTTT. This sequence joins TRBV27 and TRBJ1-6; possibly TRBD1 for D (6 bases). Trimming took 7 bases from V and 6 from J, leaving 16 bases between them. The CDR3 is 15 residues long. The V gene's germline CDR1 is MNHEY and CDR2 SMNVEV (reference sequence).

The chain employs TRBV12-3 or TRBV12-4 and TRBJ1-3, with D maybe TRBD1 (5 bases). The CDR3 has 13 residues. The V and J ends lost 4 bases and 7 bases respectively, with 11 bases between them. CDR3 residues: CASSSVRVNTIYF. The CDR3 DNA sequence: TGTGCCAGCAGTTCCGTCAGGGTGAACACCATATATTTT.

CDR3 amino acids: CASSSTRTPLEQYF. Written as DNA, the CDR3 is TGTGCCAGCAGCTCGACAAGGACTCCCCTCGAGCAGTACTTC. V usage is TRBV7-9 and J usage is TRBJ2-7, with D perhaps matching TRBD2 (5 bases). CDR3 length equals 14 residues. Per germline, CDR1 SEHNR and CDR2 FQNEAQ (reference sequence). V lost 4 bases and J lost 6, with 16 bases in between.

V usage is TRBV9 and J usage is TRBJ2-3; 16 nucleotides line up with TRBD2. The trim removed 3 bases at V and 2 bases at J, leaving 3 bases unmatched. The CDR3 sequence is 17 residues long. The germline V gene encodes CDR1 SGDLS and CDR2 YYNGEE. The CDR3 reads CASSAGLAGGYTDTQYF. In nucleotides, the CDR3 is TGTGCCAGCAGCGCGGGACTAGCGGGGGGGTACACAGATACGCAGTATTTT.

This clone was counted a few times. V gene TRBV5-4 combines with J gene TRBJ2-7; no definite D call. The V gene's germline CDR1 is SGHNT and CDR2 YYREEE (reference sequence). The ends were cut back, 0 bases at V and 2 bases at J, with 6 bases in the middle. This CDR3 has 13 amino acids. The CDR3 loop is CASSLDQTYEQYF. In DNA form, the CDR3 reads TGTGCCAGCAGCTTGGACCAAACCTACGAGCAGTACTTC.

V gene TRBV9 combines with J gene TRBJ2-5; 9 bases line up with TRBD2. V trimming: 3 bases; J trimming: 3 bases; junction bases outside the gene matches: 3. The CDR3 has 14 residues. Germline CDR1 and CDR2: SGDLS and YYNGEE. The CDR3 loop is CASSASGGKETQYF. The CDR3 coding sequence is TGTGCCAGCAGCGCCAGCGGGGGGAAAGAGACCCAGTACTTC.

The chain uses TRBV28 and TRBJ1-2; 7 bases fit TRBD1. The germline V gene has CDR1 MDHEN and CDR2 SYDVKM. After removal of 5 bases from V and 8 bases from J, the junction contained 23 bases not matched to a gene. The CDR3 covers 18 residues. DNA for the CDR3: TGTGCCAGCAGTCCGACAGGGTTAATTGAAGATCAATGGGGAGGCTACACCTTC. This translates into CASSPTGLIEDQWGGYTF.

The chain recombines TRBV20-1 with TRBJ1-1; 9 bases map to TRBD1. The CDR3 loop spans 17 amino acids. Germline V gene sequence: CDR1 DFQATT, CDR2 SNEGSKA (reference sequence). V lost 3 bases to trimming and J lost 5 bases; unmatched junction nucleotides: 16. DNA for the CDR3: TGCAGTGCTAGTTTACAGGGGGCGGGGTATCGACGTACTGAAGCTTTCTTT. Translated: CSASLQGAGYRRTEAFF.

The chain carries TRBV30 and TRBJ1-6; tentatively, D is TRBD1 (6 bases). Trimming stripped 3 bases from V and 6 bases from J, with 9 bases between. CDR1 is GTSNPN and CDR2 is SVGIG in the germline V gene (reference sequence). The CDR3 length is 13 residues. The CDR3 sequence is CAWRTGINSPLHF. The CDR3 region has the DNA TGTGCCTGGAGAACAGGGATTAATTCACCCCTCCACTTT.